This is a list of T cell receptor beta chains from one sample in a study of T cell changes during pregnancy in multiple sclerosis. TCRdb keeps only in-frame clones here, not all; method: immunoSEQ multiplex PCR. The data contain roughly 97,000 clones, about nine tenths of them seen just once; the ten biggest clones take up approximately 0.76%. The input for sequencing was peripheral blood, taken in the second trimester of pregnancy. The origin of the receptors is a female donor in good health, enrolled as a control in a pregnancy study. Each CDR3 is given with its conserved first and last residue. A D gene is named only where the DNA matches it firmly. A row's size may be missing; if present it is once, few, many or a size class.

v_call: TRBV2; j_call: TRBJ1-6; d_call: NA; clone_size: many; cdr3_aa: CASSEVQGENYNSPLHF; cdr3_nt: TGTGCCAGCAGTGAAGTACAGGGTGAGAACTATAATTCACCCCTCCACTTT
v_call: TRBV10-1; j_call: TRBJ2-1; d_call: TRBD1; clone_size: NA; cdr3_aa: CASSGQGWSYNEQFF; cdr3_nt: TGCGCCAGCAGTGGACAGGGTTGGTCCTACAATGAGCAGTTCTTC
v_call: TRBV5-5; j_call: TRBJ1-5; d_call: NA; clone_size: NA; cdr3_aa: CASSPGHGYQPQHF; cdr3_nt: TGTGCCAGCAGCCCCGGACATGGGTATCAGCCCCAGCATTTT
v_call: TRBV7-9; j_call: TRBJ1-2; d_call: TRBD1; clone_size: NA; cdr3_aa: CASSLAGTALNYGYTF; cdr3_nt: TGTGCCAGCAGCTTAGCCGGGACAGCTTTAAACTATGGCTACACCTTC
v_call: TRBV1; j_call: TRBJ1-1; d_call: NA; clone_size: once; cdr3_aa: CTSSQDPLLNTEAFF; cdr3_nt: TGCACCAGCAGCCAAGACCCCCTCTTGAACACTGAAGCTTTCTTT
v_call: TRBV5-1; j_call: TRBJ2-5; d_call: NA; clone_size: NA; cdr3_aa: CASSLDPTGVQETQYF; cdr3_nt: TGCGCCAGCAGCTTGGATCCGACGGGGGTCCAAGAGACCCAGTACTTC
v_call: TRBV7-8; j_call: TRBJ1-2; d_call: NA; clone_size: NA; cdr3_aa: CASSLDRGTHGYTF; cdr3_nt: TGTGCCAGCAGCTTAGATAGGGGTACGCATGGCTACACCTTC
v_call: TRBV9; j_call: TRBJ2-2; d_call: TRBD2; clone_size: NA; cdr3_aa: CASRRIAGDTGELFF; cdr3_nt: TGTGCCAGCAGGAGGATAGCGGGAGACACCGGGGAGCTGTTTTTT
v_call: TRBV18; j_call: TRBJ2-2; d_call: NA; clone_size: NA; cdr3_aa: CASSQGQNTGELFF; cdr3_nt: TGTGCCAGCTCACAGGGACAAAACACCGGGGAGCTGTTTTTT
v_call: TRBV6-1; j_call: TRBJ1-1; d_call: TRBD1; clone_size: once; cdr3_aa: CASKQRQGGTEAFF; cdr3_nt: TGTGCCAGCAAGCAGAGACAGGGAGGTACTGAAGCTTTCTTT
v_call: TRBV28; j_call: TRBJ2-1; d_call: TRBD2; clone_size: once; cdr3_aa: CGATTSGAYNEQFF; cdr3_nt: TGTGGCGCTACGACTAGCGGAGCCTACAATGAGCAGTTCTTC
v_call: TRBV18; j_call: TRBJ2-7; d_call: TRBD1; clone_size: NA; cdr3_aa: CASSPQVSGTGVGEQYF; cdr3_nt: TGTGCCAGCTCACCCCAAGTGTCGGGGACAGGGGTCGGGGAGCAGTACTTC
v_call: TRBV27; j_call: TRBJ2-7; d_call: TRBD2; clone_size: NA; cdr3_aa: CASSPSGGASLHF; cdr3_nt: TGTGCCAGCAGTCCTAGCGGGGGGGCCTCCCTGCACTTC
v_call: TRBV6-1; j_call: TRBJ1-1; d_call: TRBD1; clone_size: NA; cdr3_aa: CASITQGRTEAFF; cdr3_nt: TGTGCCAGCATCACACAGGGGAGGACTGAAGCTTTCTTT
v_call: TRBV6-5; j_call: TRBJ1-2; d_call: TRBD1; clone_size: NA; cdr3_aa: CASSGTGAKGYTF; cdr3_nt: TGTGCCAGCAGTGGGACAGGGGCAAAGGGCTACACCTTC
v_call: TRBV6-5; j_call: TRBJ1-2; d_call: NA; clone_size: NA; cdr3_aa: CASSYSRAGGYTF; cdr3_nt: TGTGCCAGCAGTTACTCTAGGGCGGGGGGCTACACCTTC
v_call: TRBV7-2; j_call: TRBJ2-2; d_call: TRBD1; clone_size: NA; cdr3_aa: CASSLALGQGAGGLFF; cdr3_nt: TGTGCCAGCAGCTTAGCTCTAGGACAGGGGGCCGGAGGGCTGTTTTTT
v_call: TRBV9; j_call: TRBJ1-6; d_call: NA; clone_size: NA; cdr3_aa: CASSVEEISPLHF; cdr3_nt: TGTGCCAGCAGCGTAGAGGAGATTTCACCCCTCCACTTT
v_call: TRBV27; j_call: TRBJ1-1; d_call: TRBD1; clone_size: NA; cdr3_aa: CASTLSIHRGGTEAFF; cdr3_nt: TGTGCCAGCACCCTTTCTATCCACAGGGGAGGCACTGAAGCTTTCTTT
v_call: TRBV19; j_call: TRBJ1-6; d_call: TRBD1; clone_size: NA; cdr3_aa: CASSDAGGFYSPLHF; cdr3_nt: TGTGCCAGTAGCGACGCAGGGGGCTTTTATTCACCCCTCCACTTT
v_call: TRBV11-2; j_call: TRBJ2-7; d_call: NA; clone_size: NA; cdr3_aa: CASSLDRARYEQYF; cdr3_nt: TGTGCCAGCAGCTTAGACAGGGCGCGTTACGAGCAGTACTTC
v_call: TRBV25-1; j_call: TRBJ2-1; d_call: TRBD2; clone_size: NA; cdr3_aa: CASSFAGVYNEQFF; cdr3_nt: TGTGCCAGCAGTTTCGCGGGAGTGTACAATGAGCAGTTCTTC
v_call: TRBV19; j_call: TRBJ1-4; d_call: TRBD1; clone_size: NA; cdr3_aa: CASRQSGRGEKLFF; cdr3_nt: TGTGCCAGTAGACAGTCGGGCAGGGGGGAAAAACTGTTTTTT
v_call: TRBV5-6; j_call: TRBJ2-5; d_call: NA; clone_size: NA; cdr3_aa: CASSLGPGTQYF; cdr3_nt: TGTGCCAGCAGCTTGGGCCCGGGAACCCAGTACTTC
v_call: TRBV7-2; j_call: TRBJ2-5; d_call: TRBD2; clone_size: NA; cdr3_aa: CASSSFGTSGGPGETQYF; cdr3_nt: TGTGCCAGCAGCTCTTTTGGGACTAGCGGGGGGCCGGGAGAGACCCAGTACTTC
v_call: TRBV29-1; j_call: TRBJ2-1; d_call: TRBD1; clone_size: NA; cdr3_aa: CSARTGGGNEQFF; cdr3_nt: TGCAGCGCCCGGACAGGGGGAGGCAATGAGCAGTTCTTC
v_call: TRBV6-5; j_call: TRBJ2-7; d_call: NA; clone_size: NA; cdr3_aa: CASSYSSSGAYEQYF; cdr3_nt: TGTGCCAGCAGTTACTCGAGTAGCGGAGCCTACGAGCAGTACTTC
v_call: TRBV5-4; j_call: TRBJ2-1; d_call: NA; clone_size: NA; cdr3_aa: CASSAGQLNEQFF; cdr3_nt: TGTGCCAGCAGCGCGGGACAGCTCAATGAGCAGTTCTTC
v_call: TRBV27; j_call: TRBJ1-1; d_call: TRBD1; clone_size: NA; cdr3_aa: CASRTTGGGNTEAFF; cdr3_nt: TGTGCCAGCAGAACAACAGGGGGCGGGAACACTGAAGCTTTCTTT
v_call: TRBV5-4; j_call: TRBJ1-2; d_call: TRBD1; clone_size: once; cdr3_aa: CASSLSGGGWGYTF; cdr3_nt: TGTGCCAGCAGCTTGAGTGGAGGGGGCTGGGGCTACACCTTC
v_call: TRBV2; j_call: TRBJ1-5; d_call: TRBD1; clone_size: NA; cdr3_aa: CASSPDRAQPQHF; cdr3_nt: TGTGCCAGCAGTCCCGACAGGGCCCAGCCCCAGCATTTT
v_call: TRBV5-1; j_call: TRBJ1-1; d_call: TRBD1; clone_size: NA; cdr3_aa: CASTTMTGRNTEAFF; cdr3_nt: TGCGCCAGCACCACAATGACAGGGAGGAACACTGAAGCTTTCTTT
v_call: TRBV27; j_call: TRBJ2-7; d_call: TRBD2; clone_size: NA; cdr3_aa: CASGQRGGLYEQYF; cdr3_nt: TGTGCCAGCGGGCAGCGCGGGGGTCTCTACGAGCAGTACTTC
v_call: TRBV25-1; j_call: TRBJ2-1; d_call: TRBD1; clone_size: NA; cdr3_aa: CASSGWTGGGEQFF; cdr3_nt: TGTGCCAGCAGTGGTTGGACAGGGGGCGGTGAGCAGTTCTTC
v_call: TRBV30; j_call: TRBJ2-7; d_call: NA; clone_size: NA; cdr3_aa: CAWSRGGYEQYF; cdr3_nt: TGTGCCTGGAGTAGAGGGGGCTACGAGCAGTACTTC
v_call: TRBV5-4; j_call: TRBJ2-7; d_call: NA; clone_size: NA; cdr3_aa: CASSLDVGEVSYEQYF; cdr3_nt: TGTGCCAGCAGCTTGGATGTCGGGGAGGTCTCCTACGAGCAGTACTTC
v_call: TRBV13; j_call: TRBJ2-7; d_call: TRBD1; clone_size: NA; cdr3_aa: CASSWDSRHYEQYF; cdr3_nt: TGTGCCAGCAGCTGGGACAGTCGCCATTACGAGCAGTACTTC
v_call: TRBV25-1; j_call: TRBJ1-2; d_call: TRBD1; clone_size: NA; cdr3_aa: CASSDSAGGIVYGYTF; cdr3_nt: TGTGCCAGCAGTGATTCAGCAGGGGGGATCGTCTATGGCTACACCTTC
v_call: TRBV11-2; j_call: TRBJ2-5; d_call: TRBD2; clone_size: NA; cdr3_aa: CASSQGTSLAGETQYF; cdr3_nt: TGTGCCAGCAGCCAGGGTACGTCGCTAGCGGGAGAGACCCAGTACTTC
v_call: TRBV7-9; j_call: TRBJ2-1; d_call: NA; clone_size: NA; cdr3_aa: CASSFPAGTGTFYNEQFF; cdr3_nt: TGTGCCAGCAGCTTCCCGGCTGGTACAGGGACCTTTTACAATGAGCAGTTCTTC
v_call: TRBV27; j_call: TRBJ2-7; d_call: NA; clone_size: NA; cdr3_aa: CASSSVGQNYEQYF; cdr3_nt: TGTGCCAGCAGTTCTGTCGGACAGAACTACGAGCAGTACTTC
v_call: TRBV29-1; j_call: TRBJ2-2; d_call: TRBD1; clone_size: NA; cdr3_aa: CSVVQGATNTGELFF; cdr3_nt: TGCAGCGTGGTTCAGGGGGCGACGAACACCGGGGAGCTGTTTTTT
v_call: TRBV7-2; j_call: TRBJ1-2; d_call: TRBD1; clone_size: NA; cdr3_aa: CASSLRDRGQYGYTF; cdr3_nt: TGTGCCAGCAGCTTACGGGACAGGGGGCAGTATGGCTACACCTTC
v_call: TRBV6-1; j_call: TRBJ1-5; d_call: TRBD1; clone_size: NA; cdr3_aa: CASSLDRTSQPQHF; cdr3_nt: TGTGCCAGCAGTCTGGACAGGACGAGTCAGCCCCAGCATTTT
v_call: TRBV18; j_call: TRBJ1-2; d_call: TRBD1; clone_size: NA; cdr3_aa: CASSPKRTGGTSYNYGYTF; cdr3_nt: TGTGCCAGCTCACCAAAAAGAACAGGGGGCACCTCCTATAACTATGGCTACACCTTC
v_call: TRBV4-1; j_call: TRBJ1-1; d_call: TRBD1; clone_size: once; cdr3_aa: CASSRRDRGLDDEAFF; cdr3_nt: TGCGCCAGCAGCCGCCGGGACAGGGGGCTAGACGATGAAGCTTTCTTT
v_call: TRBV4-1; j_call: TRBJ2-3; d_call: TRBD2; clone_size: NA; cdr3_aa: CASGSERGGVDTQYF; cdr3_nt: TGCGCCAGCGGTAGCGAGCGGGGAGGTGTAGATACGCAGTATTTT
v_call: TRBV5-4; j_call: TRBJ2-5; d_call: NA; clone_size: NA; cdr3_aa: CASSPEGGMRGETQYF; cdr3_nt: TGTGCCAGCAGCCCTGAAGGGGGTATGAGGGGAGAGACCCAGTACTTC
v_call: TRBV7-2; j_call: TRBJ2-1; d_call: NA; clone_size: NA; cdr3_aa: CASSPQGRSSYNEQFF; cdr3_nt: TGTGCCAGCAGCCCCCAGGGCCGTAGCTCCTACAATGAGCAGTTCTTC
v_call: TRBV12-5; j_call: TRBJ2-1; d_call: TRBD2; clone_size: NA; cdr3_aa: CASGLGLAGGPRNEQFF; cdr3_nt: TGTGCTAGTGGTTTGGGGCTAGCGGGAGGGCCGCGGAATGAGCAGTTCTTC
v_call: TRBV9; j_call: TRBJ2-1; d_call: NA; clone_size: NA; cdr3_aa: CASSPTGAYNEQFF; cdr3_nt: TGTGCCAGCAGCCCAACGGGGGCCTACAATGAGCAGTTCTTC
v_call: TRBV27; j_call: TRBJ2-1; d_call: TRBD2; clone_size: NA; cdr3_aa: CASSLLLGTSENEQFF; cdr3_nt: TGTGCCAGCAGTTTATTACTCGGGACTAGCGAAAATGAGCAGTTCTTC
v_call: TRBV6-1; j_call: TRBJ1-4; d_call: NA; clone_size: NA; cdr3_aa: CASSEANRHRGEKLFF; cdr3_nt: TGTGCCAGCAGTGAAGCTAACAGGCACCGGGGGGAAAAACTGTTTTTT
v_call: TRBV6-1; j_call: TRBJ2-2; d_call: NA; clone_size: once; cdr3_aa: CASQGRGRVTGELFF; cdr3_nt: TGTGCCAGCCAGGGCAGGGGACGGGTCACCGGGGAGCTGTTTTTT
v_call: TRBV19; j_call: TRBJ2-7; d_call: TRBD2; clone_size: few; cdr3_aa: CASRPTSGSRYEQYF; cdr3_nt: TGTGCCAGTAGGCCTACTAGCGGGAGCCGCTACGAGCAGTACTTC
v_call: TRBV28; j_call: TRBJ2-5; d_call: NA; clone_size: NA; cdr3_aa: CASSFTGSGETQYF; cdr3_nt: TGTGCCAGCAGCTTTACAGGGTCCGGGGAGACCCAGTACTTC
v_call: TRBV9; j_call: TRBJ2-2; d_call: TRBD2; clone_size: NA; cdr3_aa: CASSGQRGGLIGELFF; cdr3_nt: TGTGCCAGCAGCGGTCAGCGGGGGGGCCTGATCGGGGAGCTGTTTTTT
v_call: TRBV5-4; j_call: TRBJ1-4; d_call: TRBD1; clone_size: NA; cdr3_aa: CATRQGTNEKLFF; cdr3_nt: TGTGCCACTAGACAGGGAACTAATGAAAAACTGTTTTTT
v_call: TRBV19; j_call: TRBJ1-1; d_call: NA; clone_size: NA; cdr3_aa: CASSIGQNTEAFF; cdr3_nt: TGTGCCAGTAGTATAGGGCAGAACACTGAAGCTTTCTTT